These 11 T cell receptor beta chains originate from one sample sequenced in a study of T cell changes during pregnancy in multiple sclerosis. Generated by immunoSEQ multiplex PCR, the TCRdb table keeps only in-frame clones and is missing some. Of roughly 110,000 clones in the sample, under 95% were seen once. This specimen was peripheral blood, taken in the third trimester of pregnancy. The receptors were gathered from a female donor in good health, enrolled as a control in a pregnancy study.

The chain is built from TRBV15 and TRBJ2-2; D is unclear. V was cut by 4 bases and J by 6 bases, with 6 bases left in between. The CDR3 has 12 amino acids. The germline V gene encodes CDR1 LNHNV and CDR2 YYDKDF (reference sequence). CDR3 amino acids: CATSTSSGELFF. In nucleotides, the CDR3 is TGTGCCACCAGCACCTCGTCCGGGGAGCTGTTTTTT.

The chain combines TRBV19 with TRBJ1-3; D remains unclear. Germline V gene data show CDR1 as LNHDA and CDR2 as SQIVND (reference sequence). This CDR3 has 17 residues. Deletions cut 4 bases from V and 2 bases from J, with 18 bases between. The CDR3 DNA is TGTGCCAGTAGTAGCCCTGACTTGATCGAGCCTGGAAACACCATATATTTT. This codes for CASSSPDLIEPGNTIYF. The complete variable domain, with remaining parts taken from reference TRBV19 and TRBJ1-3, reads DGGITQSPKYLFRKEGQNVTLSCEQNLNHDAMYWYRQDPGQGLRLIYYSQIVNDFQKGDIAEGYSVSREKKESFPLTVTSAQKNPTAFYLCASSSPDLIEPGNTIYFGEGSWLTVV.

J is TRBJ2-1 and V is TRBV14; D is ambiguous. Germline V CDR1 and CDR2: SGHDN, FVKESK. The length of the CDR3 is 13 residues. With 3 bases removed from V and 8 bases from J, the gap between germline ends came to 11 bases. CDR3 DNA sequence: TGTGCCAGCAGCCATGCTATTGGGCATGAGCAGTTCTTC. It encodes CASSHAIGHEQFF. Supplemented by reference TRBV14 and TRBJ2-1, the full variable domain reads EAGVTQFPSHSVIEKGQTVTLRCDPISGHDNLYWYRRVMGKEIKFLLHFVKESKQDESGMPNNRFLAERTGGTYSTLKVQPAELEDSGVYFCASSHAIGHEQFFGPGTRLTVL.

V is TRBV4-1 and J is TRBJ1-5; D call uncertain. This CDR3 spans 13 amino acids. Germline assignment: CDR1 MGHRA and CDR2 YSYEKL. Trimming removed 1 base from V and 6 bases from J, with 7 bases in between. The CDR3 spells CASSQALGQPQHF. CDR3 sequence (DNA): TGCGCCAGCAGCCAAGCCCTCGGTCAGCCCCAGCATTTT.

The chain uses TRBV19 and TRBJ1-2; a weak D match, TRBD1 (5 bases). Trimming stripped 2 bases from V and 4 bases from J, with 14 bases between. The CDR3 has 15 residues. Per germline, CDR1 LNHDA and CDR2 SQIVND (reference sequence). CDR3 nucleotides: TGTGCCAGTAGTATAACGGGGGATGGGTCCTATGGCTACACCTTC. This translates into CASSITGDGSYGYTF.

This chain links TRBV5-6 with TRBJ2-7, with D perhaps matching TRBD2 (6 bases). V dropped 2 bases and J dropped 3 bases, with 15 bases sitting between them. Per the germline V gene, CDR1 is SGHDT and CDR2 is YYEEEE. The CDR3 consists of 15 residues. The CDR3 protein is CASSLGGGGYYEQYF. CDR3 in DNA: TGTGCCAGCAGCTTAGGAGGAGGAGGGTACTACGAGCAGTACTTC.

The chain has TRBV5-5 and TRBJ1-2; the D is unclear. The germline CDR1 and CDR2 sequences are SGHKS and YYEKEE (reference sequence). The length of the CDR3 is 14 residues. Trimming left V 4 bases short and J 4 bases short, with 14 bases between. CDR3 nucleotide sequence: TGTGCCAGCAGCGGACTTGGGAATAGCTATGGCTACACCTTC. Its protein is CASSGLGNSYGYTF.

Notes on this clone: Its ends do not fully match the called genes, so a read error is possible. The rearrangement joins TRBV19 to TRBJ1-1; D unresolved. The CDR3 runs 17 residues. Germline V gene data show CDR1 as LNHDA and CDR2 as SQIVND (reference sequence). CDR3 loop: CASSDGVQFSTNIEAFF. CDR3 coding DNA: TGTGCCAGTAGTGACGGAGTTCAGTTCTCGACGAACATTGAAGCTTTCTTT.

This chain uses TRBV23-1 with TRBJ2-6; D not certain. TRBV23-1 is an open reading frame whose function is uncertain. Trimming left V 0 bases short and J 0 bases short, with 6 bases between. The CDR3 has 16 amino acids. The CDR3 spells CASSQSNSSGANVLTF. As DNA, the CDR3 is TGCGCCAGCAGTCAATCGAACAGCTCTGGGGCCAACGTCCTGACTTTC.

The rearrangement uses TRBV11-3 and TRBJ1-6; 8 bases fit TRBD1. Per germline, CDR1 SGHNT and CDR2 YENEEA. With V trimmed by 4 bases and J by 5 bases, 4 bases remained unmatched. The CDR3 is 15 residues long. The CDR3 sequence: CASSSSGQDNSPLHF. CDR3 coding DNA: TGTGCCAGCAGCTCATCGGGACAGGATAATTCACCCCTCCACTTT.

J is TRBJ2-7 and V is TRBV5-4; 7 bases are shared with TRBD1. The length of the CDR3 is 15 residues. Germline V lookup: CDR1 SGHNT, CDR2 YYREEE (reference sequence). The V and J ends lost 4 bases and 1 base, in that order; junction bases with no gene match: 8. CDR3 protein: CASSPDGDSSYEQYF. In nucleotides, the CDR3 is TGTGCCAGCAGCCCGGACGGGGACAGTTCCTACGAGCAGTACTTC.